The 27 T cell receptor beta chains given below trace back to one sample, sequenced in a study of CD8+CD57+ T cells in acquired aplastic anemia. Genomic DNA provided the template from which TCR beta VDJ and CDR3 profiles were obtained. TCRdb used MiXCR to reprocess the reads, holding one entry per CDR3 protein. The profile shows about 160,000 distinct CDR3 sequences, 40% to 55% of them singletons. Selection for sequencing was limited to patients who had shown CD8+CD57+ cell expansion by flow cytometry. Sequenced sample: sorted CD4+, CD8+, or CD8+CD57+ T cells (not recorded which) from PBMCs. The receptors here all came from a human donor with aplastic anemia.

A note on this clonotype: A much larger clone lies one base from this, so it may be a read error. The chain combines TRBV9 with TRBJ1-3, with D maybe TRBD1 (5 bases). CDR3 length: 16 residues. Germline loops: CDR1 SGDLS, CDR2 YYNGEE. The CDR3 DNA reads TGTGCCAGCAGCGTAGCTAACGGGGGAGCAGGAAACACCGTATATTTT. Its translation is CASSVANGGAGNTVYF. Together with reference TRBV9 and TRBJ1-3, the CDR3 gives the full variable domain: DSGVTQTPKHLITATGQRVTLRCSPRSGDLSVYWYQQSLDQGLQFLIQYYNGEERAKGNILERFSAQQFPDLHSELNLSSLELGDSALYFCASSVANGGAGNTVYFGEGSWLTVV.

This clonotype was observed many times. The chain has TRBV4-3 and TRBJ1-2; D is uncertain. Trimming shortened V by 1 base and J by 8 bases, and 14 bases separated the two germline ends. Germline V lookup: CDR1 LGHNA, CDR2 YSLEER. The CDR3 covers 14 residues. CDR3 DNA: TGCGCCAGCAGCCAAGTTCTAGGAGGTCGGGGCTACACCTTC. This codes for CASSQVLGGRGYTF.

This clonotype showed up many times. The chain is built from TRBV5-1 and TRBJ2-3; unclear D gene. This CDR3 is 14 amino acids long. Trimming shortened V by 3 bases and J by 0 bases, and 8 bases separated the two germline ends. Germline CDR1 reads SGHRS; CDR2 reads YFSETQ. The CDR3 sequence: CASSYVGSTDTQYF. CDR3 DNA: TGCGCCAGCAGCTATGTCGGGAGCACAGATACGCAGTATTTT.

This clonotype was recorded at least ten times. This chain joins TRBV5-8 and TRBJ1-2; 10 bases match TRBD1. Trimming cost V 4 bases and J 4 bases; bases outside gene matches: 7. CDR1 is SGHTS and CDR2 is YDEGEE in the germline V gene. This CDR3 has 15 amino acids. CDR3 residues: CASSESGTGVYGYTF. The CDR3 bases are TGTGCCAGCAGCGAATCCGGGACAGGGGTCTATGGCTACACCTTC.

This clonotype was counted many times. The chain recombines TRBV11-3 with TRBJ2-5; possibly TRBD2 for D (5 bases). V was clipped by 6 bases and J by 5 bases, with 19 bases between them. Germline CDR1 SGHNT, CDR2 YENEEA. CDR3 size: 15 residues. The CDR3 spells CASRTGGASGETQYF. The CDR3 coding sequence is TGTGCCAGCAGGACGGGCGGAGCCTCGGGGGAGACCCAGTACTTC.

V usage is TRBV6-2 or TRBV6-3 and J usage is TRBJ2-3; TRBD1 matches at 9 bases. The CDR3 is 17 amino acids. V lost 2 bases and J lost 3; bases outside the gene matches: 9. CDR1 is MNHEY and CDR2 is SVGEGT in the germline V gene. The DNA of the CDR3 is TGTGCCAGCAGTTACAAACCCCTAGGACAGGGGACAGATACGCAGTATTTT. This sequence encodes CASSYKPLGQGTDTQYF.

The rearrangement joins TRBV3-1 to TRBJ1-1; D not resolved. Trimming left V 6 bases short and J 2 bases short, with 10 bases between. CDR1 is LGHDT, CDR2 YNNKEL, per germline (reference sequence). This CDR3 spans 13 amino acids. The CDR3 loop reads CASSQRDNTEAFF. As DNA, the CDR3 is TGTGCCAGCAGTCAGAGGGATAACACTGAAGCTTTCTTT.

This clonotype has a handful of counts. The chain combines TRBV20-1 with TRBJ1-1, with unresolved D. Germline V gene data show CDR1 as DFQATT and CDR2 as SNEGSKA (reference sequence). This CDR3 has 13 amino acids. Trimming took 3 bases from V and 2 from J, leaving 10 bases between them. In DNA, the CDR3 is TGCAGTGCTAGTGGGGATTATAACACTGAAGCTTTCTTT. This translates into CSASGDYNTEAFF.

With regard to this clonotype: A clone one base away is much larger, so this may be a read error. The chain recombines TRBV7-2 with TRBJ2-3, with D perhaps being TRBD1 or TRBD2 (6 bases each). The CDR3 extends over 15 amino acids. From germline, CDR1 is SGHTA and CDR2 FQGNSA. CDR3 region: CASSPKGGRTDTQCF. CDR3 nucleotides: TGTGCCAGCAGCCCGAAGGGGGGCAGGACAGATACGCAGTGTTTT.

The chain has TRBV11-3 and TRBJ1-6; maybe TRBD1 (5 bases). Per the germline V gene, CDR1 is SGHNT and CDR2 is YENEEA. Trimming cost V 4 bases and J 7 bases, with 8 bases left between them. The CDR3 spans 13 residues. CDR3 protein: CASSSGFNSPLHF. Written as DNA, the CDR3 is TGTGCCAGCAGCTCAGGGTTCAATTCACCCCTCCACTTT.

The J gene is TRBJ1-6, the V gene TRBV10-3; D call uncertain. Trimming took 6 bases from V and 7 from J, leaving 16 bases between them. Per germline, CDR1 ENHRY and CDR2 SYGVKD. This CDR3 comprises 15 residues. This chain's CDR3 is CAISETSAGNSPLHF. CDR3 nucleotide sequence: TGTGCCATCAGCGAAACATCGGCGGGGAATTCACCCCTCCACTTT.

This clonotype appeared a few times. V usage is TRBV5-1 and J usage is TRBJ1-3, with D maybe TRBD1 (5 bases). Germline loops: CDR1 SGHRS, CDR2 YFSETQ. Between the trimmed V and J ends, which lost 7 bases and 0 bases, there was a span of 11 bases. The CDR3 runs 14 residues. CDR3 sequence: CASADTSSGNTIYF. CDR3 DNA sequence: TGCGCCAGCGCGGACACTTCCTCTGGAAACACCATATATTTT.

V and J are TRBV10-1 and TRBJ1-1, with a tentative D call TRBD1 (6 bases). The CDR3 covers 10 residues. The V end was cut by 6 bases, the J end by 11 bases, with 10 bases between. Germline V CDR1 and CDR2: WNHNN, SYGVQD (reference sequence). The CDR3 protein is CASRGGGAFF. The DNA of the CDR3 is TGCGCCAGCAGGGGGGGCGGGGCTTTCTTT.

The V gene is TRBV7-2, the J gene TRBJ1-2, with unresolved D. CDR3 size: 14 residues. The germline CDR1 and CDR2 sequences are SGHTA and FQGNSA. V shed 6 bases and J shed 8 bases, with 19 bases lying between them. CDR3 protein: CASRAGSELMGYTF. Here the CDR3 DNA reads TGTGCCAGCAGGGCCGGGTCGGAGCTTATGGGCTACACCTTC.

This clonotype was seen ten or more times. The genes are TRBV20-1 and TRBJ2-6, with TRBD1 as a possible D gene (6 bases). The length of the CDR3 is 14 residues. The V end was cut by 6 bases, the J end by 0 bases, with 9 bases between. Germline CDR1 DFQATT, CDR2 SNEGSKA (reference sequence). This chain's CDR3 is CSAPTGSGANVLTF. Written as DNA, the CDR3 is TGCAGTGCCCCGACAGGCTCTGGGGCCAACGTCCTGACTTTC.

At least ten counts were recorded for this clonotype. The V call is TRBV5-1, the J call TRBJ2-5, with a possible D match to TRBD2 (5 bases). V lost 2 bases and J 2 bases, leaving 13 bases between the germline ends. This CDR3 contains 15 residues. Germline V gene data show CDR1 as SGHRS and CDR2 as YFSETQ. The CDR3 is CASSLDGRRQETQYF. The CDR3 nucleotides read TGCGCCAGCAGCTTAGACGGACGGAGGCAAGAGACCCAGTACTTC.

This clonotype was detected ten times or more. The rearrangement joins TRBV11-2 to TRBJ2-3; weak D call: TRBD1 (6 bases). The CDR3 loop spans 15 amino acids. V was clipped by 1 base and J by 4 bases, with 12 bases between them. Germline CDR1 reads SGHAT; CDR2 reads FQNNGV. CDR3 loop: CASSLVGAIADTQYF. The CDR3 bases are TGTGCCAGCAGCTTAGTGGGGGCGATCGCAGATACGCAGTATTTT. Full variable domain (outside the CDR3, taken from reference TRBV11-2 and TRBJ2-3): EAGVAQSPRYKIIEKRQSVAFWCNPISGHATLYWYQQILGQGPKLLIQFQNNGVVDDSQLPKDRFSAERLKGVDSTLKIQPAKLEDSAVYLCASSLVGAIADTQYFGPGTRLTVL.

This chain uses TRBV7-6 with TRBJ2-3; 9 nucleotides line up with TRBD2. The DNA end is more similar to TRBJ2-7, so the J call may be wrong. This CDR3 is built from 15 residues. Germline lookup yields CDR1 SGHVS and CDR2 FNYEAQ. In DNA form, the CDR3 reads TGTGCCAGCAGCTCCAGGACTAGCGCCTACGGTGAGCAGTACGTC. Translated: CASSSRTSAYGEQYV.

V usage is TRBV19 and J usage is TRBJ2-3; no clear D. Germline-derived CDR1 and CDR2 are LNHDA and SQIVND (reference sequence). The CDR3 is 15 residues long. V was shortened by 9 bases and J by 2 bases, with 18 bases between the two germline ends. CDR3 DNA sequence: TGTGCCAGCAGCGTTACCGGGCCCCACACAGATACGCAGTATTTT. This encodes CASSVTGPHTDTQYF.

The chain links TRBV9 to TRBJ1-1, with TRBD1 matching over 9 bases. The junction had 8 bases not matched to a gene; V was cut back by 4 bases and J by 4 bases. The CDR3 length is 15 residues. Germline V gene sequence: CDR1 SGDLS, CDR2 YYNGEE. The chain's CDR3 is CASSNRQGESTEAFF. Here the CDR3 DNA reads TGTGCCAGCAGCAATCGACAGGGGGAGAGCACTGAAGCTTTCTTT.

The J gene is TRBJ1-6, the V gene TRBV19, with TRBD1 matching over 7 bases. The V gene's germline CDR1 is LNHDA and CDR2 SQIVND (reference sequence). The CDR3 covers 16 residues. After removal of 5 bases from V and 5 bases from J, the junction contained 9 bases not matched to a gene. CDR3: CASSPRTGYHNSPLHF. CDR3 sequence (DNA): TGTGCCAGTAGTCCACGGACAGGATACCATAATTCACCCCTCCACTTT. The full variable domain, rest sourced from reference TRBV19 and TRBJ1-6, is DGGITQSPKYLFRKEGQNVTLSCEQNLNHDAMYWYRQDPGQGLRLIYYSQIVNDFQKGDIAEGYSVSREKKESFPLTVTSAQKNPTAFYLCASSPRTGYHNSPLHFGNGTRLTVT.

The CDR3 sequence: CASIGRGLGELFF. The CDR3 DNA reads TGTGCCAGTATCGGCAGGGGGCTCGGGGAGCTGTTTTTT. V usage is TRBV19 and J usage is TRBJ2-2; TRBD1 agrees at 8 bases. V lost 7 bases, J lost 7 bases, and 5 bases stayed unmatched. The CDR3 length is 13 residues. Germline CDR1 is LNHDA and CDR2 is SQIVND (reference sequence).

V usage is TRBV29-1 and J usage is TRBJ1-6, with D perhaps TRBD1 (5 bases). V lost 8 bases, J lost 9 bases, and 8 bases lay in between. The CDR3 is 10 amino acids. The germline V gene has CDR1 SQVTM and CDR2 ANQGSEA. CDR3: CSSGTSPLHF. CDR3 bases: TGCAGCTCAGGGACTTCACCCCTCCACTTT.

V gene TRBV29-1 combines with J gene TRBJ2-5; TRBD1 matches 9 bases. The CDR3 runs to 12 residues. Germline V lookup: CDR1 SQVTM, CDR2 ANQGSEA. The ends lost 8 bases at V and 2 bases at J; junction bases unmatched: 3. DNA for the CDR3: TGCAGCTACGGGACAGGGCAAGAGACCCAGTACTTC. Translating it yields CSYGTGQETQYF.

The chain joins TRBV19 to TRBJ1-3; 9 positions agree with TRBD1. Germline CDR1 LNHDA, CDR2 SQIVND (reference sequence). The CDR3 has 16 amino acids. Trimming took 5 bases from V and 3 from J; bases not matched to a gene: 8. The CDR3 nucleotides are TGTGCCAGTAGTGCCGGGACAGGGATGTTTGGAAACACCATATATTTT. Residues: CASSAGTGMFGNTIYF.

Ten or more counts support this clonotype. The V and J genes are TRBV19 and TRBJ1-3; D is ambiguous. With 2 bases removed from V and 2 bases from J, the gap between germline ends came to 7 bases. Germline V gene data show CDR1 as LNHDA and CDR2 as SQIVND (reference sequence). The CDR3 loop spans 14 amino acids. CDR3 sequence: CASSIMAAGNTIYF. The CDR3, as DNA: TGTGCCAGTAGTATAATGGCAGCTGGAAACACCATATATTTT.

This clonotype showed up just a few times. CDR3 nucleotides: TGTGCCATCAGTGAGTCGGGGAGGACCATGAACACTGAAGCTTTCTTT. It specifies CAISESGRTMNTEAFF. The chain joins TRBV10-3 to TRBJ1-1; D is ambiguous. The V end was cut by 0 bases, the J end by 0 bases, with 11 bases between. The CDR3 loop spans 16 amino acids. Germline CDR1 and CDR2: ENHRY and SYGVKD.